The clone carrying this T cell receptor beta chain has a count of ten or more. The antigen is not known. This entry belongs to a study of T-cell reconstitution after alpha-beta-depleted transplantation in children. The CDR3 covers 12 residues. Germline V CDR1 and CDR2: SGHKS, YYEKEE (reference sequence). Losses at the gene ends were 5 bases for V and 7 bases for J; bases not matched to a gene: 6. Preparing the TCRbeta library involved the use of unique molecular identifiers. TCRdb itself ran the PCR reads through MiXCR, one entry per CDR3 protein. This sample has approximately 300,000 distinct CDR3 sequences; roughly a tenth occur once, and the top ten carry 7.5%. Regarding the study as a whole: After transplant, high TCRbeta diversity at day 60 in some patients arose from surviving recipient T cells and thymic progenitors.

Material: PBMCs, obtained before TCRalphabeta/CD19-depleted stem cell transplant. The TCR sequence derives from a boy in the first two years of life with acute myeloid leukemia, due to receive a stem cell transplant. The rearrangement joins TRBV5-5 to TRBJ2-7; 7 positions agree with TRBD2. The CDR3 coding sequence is TGTGCCAGCAGAGCCGTGGGGGGGGAGCAGTACTTC. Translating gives CASRAVGGEQYF.